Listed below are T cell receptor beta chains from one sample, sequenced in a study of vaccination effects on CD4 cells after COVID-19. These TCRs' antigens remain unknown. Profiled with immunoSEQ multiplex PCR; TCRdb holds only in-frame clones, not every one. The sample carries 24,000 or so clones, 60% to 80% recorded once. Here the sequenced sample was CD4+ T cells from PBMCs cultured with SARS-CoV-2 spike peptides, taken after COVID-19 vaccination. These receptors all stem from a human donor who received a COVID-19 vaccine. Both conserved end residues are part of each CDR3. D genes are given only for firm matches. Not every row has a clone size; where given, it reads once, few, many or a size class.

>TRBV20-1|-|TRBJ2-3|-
CSARGQEWQYF
TGCAGTGCTAGAGGCCAGGAGTGGCAGTATTTT
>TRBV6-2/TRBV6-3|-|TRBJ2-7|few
CASSYQGREQYF
TGTGCCAGCAGTTATCAGGGTCGCGAGCAGTACTTC
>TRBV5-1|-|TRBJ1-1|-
CASSSQTEAFF
TGCGCCAGCAGCTCCCAAACAGAAGCTTTCTTT
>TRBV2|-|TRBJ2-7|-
CASSSDVYEQYF
TGTGCCAGCAGTTCAGACGTCTACGAGCAGTACTTC
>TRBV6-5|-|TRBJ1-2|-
CASLEQSFYYGYTF
TGTGCCAGCTTGGAACAGAGTTTTTACTATGGCTACACCTTC
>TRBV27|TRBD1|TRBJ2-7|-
CASSFSPGQGAYEQYF
TGTGCCAGCAGTTTTTCTCCGGGACAGGGGGCCTACGAGCAGTACTTC
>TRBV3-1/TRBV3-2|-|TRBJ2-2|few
CASSSWTANTGELFF
TGTGCCAGCAGTAGTTGGACAGCCAACACCGGGGAGCTGTTTTTT
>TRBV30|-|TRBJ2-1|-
CAWSRDTSAYNEQFF
TGTGCCTGGAGTCGGGACACCAGCGCCTACAATGAGCAGTTCTTC
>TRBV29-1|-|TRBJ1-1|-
CSVDGMDTEAFF
TGCAGCGTTGACGGGATGGACACTGAAGCTTTCTTT
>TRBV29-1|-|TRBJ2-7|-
CSATQNYEQYF
TGCAGCGCTACTCAGAACTACGAGCAGTACTTC
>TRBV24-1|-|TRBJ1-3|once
CATSERGNTIYF
TGTGCCACCAGCGAACGGGGAAACACCATATATTTT
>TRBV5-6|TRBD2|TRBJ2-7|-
CASSDRLRTSMYEQYF
TGTGCCAGCAGCGACCGATTGCGGACTAGCATGTACGAGCAGTACTTC
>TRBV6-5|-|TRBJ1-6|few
CASSRIFSYNSPLHF
TGTGCCAGCAGTAGGATCTTCTCCTATAATTCACCCCTCCACTTT
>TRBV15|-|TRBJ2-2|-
CATSPLAVTGELFF
TGTGCCACCAGCCCGCTAGCCGTAACCGGGGAGCTGTTTTTT
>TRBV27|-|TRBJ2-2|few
CASGKTGRSTGELFF
TGTGCCAGCGGAAAGACGGGGAGAAGCACCGGGGAGCTGTTTTTT
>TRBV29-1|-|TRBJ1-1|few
CSVAGQVEAFF
TGCAGCGTCGCGGGACAAGTTGAAGCTTTCTTT
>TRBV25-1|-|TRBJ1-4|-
CASSGSSYREKLFF
TGTGCCAGCAGTGGCAGCAGCTATCGAGAAAAACTGTTTTTT
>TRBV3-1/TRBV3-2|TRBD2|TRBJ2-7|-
CASSQDLRLAGGNEQYF
TGTGCCAGCAGCCAAGACCTTAGACTAGCGGGGGGCAACGAGCAGTACTTC
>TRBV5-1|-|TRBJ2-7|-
CASSLENGPYEQYF
TGCGCCAGCAGCTTGGAGAACGGACCCTACGAGCAGTACTTC
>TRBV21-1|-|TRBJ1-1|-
CASSPGEWGNTEAFF
TGTGCCAGCAGCCCCGGGGAGTGGGGGAACACTGAAGCTTTCTTT
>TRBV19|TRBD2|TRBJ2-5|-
CASSILAGGHWETQYF
TGTGCCAGTAGTATACTAGCGGGAGGGCACTGGGAGACCCAGTACTTC
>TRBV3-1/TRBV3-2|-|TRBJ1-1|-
CASSPDSNTEAFF
TGTGCCAGCAGCCCGGACTCGAACACTGAAGCTTTCTTT
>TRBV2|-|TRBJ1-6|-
CASSDAAHNSPLHF
TGTGCCAGCAGTGACGCAGCTCATAATTCACCCCTCCACTTT
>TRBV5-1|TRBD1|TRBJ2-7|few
CAGAITLGQGRNYEQYF
TGCGCCGGCGCCATAACCCTTGGACAGGGCCGAAACTACGAGCAGTACTTC
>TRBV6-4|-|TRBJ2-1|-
CASSDQGVSSYNEQFF
TGTGCCAGCAGTGACCAGGGAGTAAGCTCCTACAATGAGCAGTTCTTC
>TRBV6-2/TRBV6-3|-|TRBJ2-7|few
CASSHSYEQYF
TGTGCCAGCAGCCACTCCTACGAGCAGTACTTC
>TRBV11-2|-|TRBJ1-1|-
CATSLGGRNTEAFF
TGTGCCACCTCGCTGGGGGGGAGGAACACTGAAGCTTTCTTT
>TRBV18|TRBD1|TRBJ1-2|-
CASSPTRGPQGGNYGYTF
TGTGCCAGCTCACCAACGAGGGGACCACAGGGGGGAAACTATGGCTACACCTTC
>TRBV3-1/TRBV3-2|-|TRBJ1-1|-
CASSQERLRGTEAFF
TGTGCCAGCAGCCAAGAGAGGCTGCGGGGCACTGAAGCTTTCTTT
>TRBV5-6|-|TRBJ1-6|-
CASSQIEGYYNSPLHF
TGTGCCAGCAGCCAAATAGAAGGGTACTATAATTCACCCCTCCACTTT
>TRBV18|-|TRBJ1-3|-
CASSQTGGNTIYF
TGTGCCAGCTCACAGACGGGGGGAAACACCATATATTTT
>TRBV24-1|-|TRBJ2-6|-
CATSVGTLPGANVLTF
TGTGCCACCAGTGTAGGCACGCTCCCTGGGGCCAACGTCCTGACTTTC
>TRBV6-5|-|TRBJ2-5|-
CASSRTSRETQYF
TGTGCCAGCAGCAGGACTTCCCGAGAGACCCAGTACTTC
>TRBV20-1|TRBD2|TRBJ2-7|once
CSASRLAGLYEQYF
TGCAGTGCTAGTAGACTAGCGGGACTCTACGAGCAGTACTTC
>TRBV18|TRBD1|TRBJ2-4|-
CASSPDRGRIAKNIQYF
TGTGCCAGCTCACCAGACAGGGGGCGCATTGCCAAAAACATTCAGTACTTC
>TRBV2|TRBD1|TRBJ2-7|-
CASSGDSWEQYF
TGTGCCAGCAGTGGGGACAGCTGGGAGCAGTACTTC
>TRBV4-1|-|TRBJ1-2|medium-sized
CASSQTAAGALGYTF
TGCGCCAGCAGCCAAACCGCGGCCGGAGCCCTAGGCTACACCTTC
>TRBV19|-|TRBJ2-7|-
CASSIANGPRGAEQYF
TGTGCCAGTAGTATAGCTAATGGGCCCCGCGGTGCCGAGCAGTACTTC
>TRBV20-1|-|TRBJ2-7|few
CSASKMRERGEQYF
TGCAGTGCTAGTAAAATGCGGGAGAGGGGGGAGCAGTACTTC
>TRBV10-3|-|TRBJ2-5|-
CAISQQSELQIQYF
TGTGCCATCAGCCAGCAGAGCGAACTTCAGATCCAGTACTTC
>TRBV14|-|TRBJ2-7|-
CASSQVGLASEQYF
TGTGCCAGCAGCCAAGTGGGACTCGCATCAGAGCAGTACTTC
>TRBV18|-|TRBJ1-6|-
CASSEQGSSYNSPLHF
TGTGCCAGCTCAGAGCAGGGGAGCTCCTATAATTCACCCCTCCACTTT
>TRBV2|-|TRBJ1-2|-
CASRAEKNYGYTF
TGTGCCAGCAGAGCGGAGAAAAACTATGGCTACACCTTC
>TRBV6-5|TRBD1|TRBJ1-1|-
CASSYSGTGAWTEAFF
TGTGCCAGCAGTTACTCCGGGACAGGGGCGTGGACTGAAGCTTTCTTT
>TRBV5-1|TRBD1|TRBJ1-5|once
CASSLGPRTGDNQPQHF
TGCGCCAGCAGCTTGGGTCCGAGAACAGGGGACAATCAGCCCCAGCATTTT
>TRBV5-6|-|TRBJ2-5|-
CASNPVNTIQKETQYF
TGTGCCAGCAACCCCGTAAATACTATCCAAAAGGAGACCCAGTACTTC
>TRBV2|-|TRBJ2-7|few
CASTSTYEQYF
TGTGCCAGCACCTCGACCTACGAGCAGTACTTC
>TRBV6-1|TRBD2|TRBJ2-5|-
CASSEGTSGGKTQYF
TGTGCCAGCAGTGAAGGGACTAGCGGGGGAAAGACCCAGTACTTC
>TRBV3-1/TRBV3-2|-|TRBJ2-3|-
CASSQDRVGTDTQYF
TGTGCCAGCAGCCAAGATAGGGTAGGCACAGATACGCAGTATTTT
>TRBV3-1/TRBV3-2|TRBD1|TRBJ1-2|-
CASSQASRTGDGYTF
TGTGCCAGCAGCCAAGCCTCGAGGACAGGGGATGGCTACACCTTC
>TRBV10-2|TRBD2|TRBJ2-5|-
CASSDTSGGEETQYF
TGCGCCAGCAGTGATACTAGCGGGGGGGAGGAGACCCAGTACTTC
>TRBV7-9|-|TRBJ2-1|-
CASSLAPRRAYNEQFF
TGTGCCAGCAGCTTAGCTCCGAGGCGAGCCTACAATGAGCAGTTCTTC
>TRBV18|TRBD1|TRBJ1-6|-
CASSPKDRDSPLHF
TGTGCCAGCTCACCCAAGGACAGGGATTCACCCCTCCACTTT
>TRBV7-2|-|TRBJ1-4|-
CASSTYMMGEKLFF
TGTGCCAGCAGCACGTATATGATGGGTGAAAAACTGTTTTTT
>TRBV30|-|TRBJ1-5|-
CAWSRDGQPQHF
TGTGCCTGGAGTAGGGACGGTCAGCCCCAGCATTTT
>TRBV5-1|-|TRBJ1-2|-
CASSLQPQGGYGYTF
TGCGCCAGCAGCTTGCAACCACAGGGCGGCTATGGCTACACCTTC
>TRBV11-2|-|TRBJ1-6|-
CASSGGTPNYYNSPLHF
TGTGCCAGCAGCGGCGGGACACCGAACTATTATAATTCACCCCTCCACTTT
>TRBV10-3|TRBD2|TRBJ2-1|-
CAIGSGRTFPYNEQFF
TGTGCCATCGGTAGCGGGAGAACGTTTCCCTACAATGAGCAGTTCTTC
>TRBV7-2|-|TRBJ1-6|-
CASSTRPYYNSPLHF
TGTGCCAGCAGCACTAGGCCCTATTATAATTCACCCCTCCACTTT